This T cell receptor (beta chain) was profiled in a study of cytomegalovirus exposure and HLA in healthy donors. Study-level background: The 120 or so validation repertoires matched the roughly 700 first-cohort repertoires in platform, a later analysis reported. Points from the study as a whole: The majority of TCR sequences were rare, yet some public TCRs appeared in many donors. Per published reports, the classifier diagnosed cytomegalovirus status with high specificity and sensitivity. The finding came from a later analysis; first-cohort TCR clusters tended to co-occur in the roughly 110 validation repertoires.

Remarks on this clone: The antigen is not known.

The V segment lost 10 bases and the J segment 3 bases; nucleotides outside the gene matches: 5. The CDR3 extends over 13 amino acids. The germline CDR1 and CDR2 sequences are MDHEN and SYDVKM. This table comes from immunoSEQ multiplex PCR, and its TCRdb copy is limited to in-frame clones, with some not included. The table has around 250,000 clones, around 90% seen once. The rearrangement uses TRBV28 and TRBJ2-7, with 11 bases aligning to TRBD1. Sequencing input: PBMCs. The clonotype originates from a woman aged 18-35 years in good health and CMV-seronegative. The CDR3 protein is CATDRGRFYEQYF. CDR3 sequence (DNA): TGTGCCACGGACAGGGGGCGCTTCTACGAGCAGTACTTC.